This T cell receptor (beta chain) was retrieved from a study of patients and donors after allogeneic stem cell transplantation. MiXCR was run by TCRdb on the RT-PCR reads, yielding one entry per CDR3 protein. The sample has roughly 880,000 distinct CDR3 sequences; roughly 17% are singletons. This CDR3 region has 16 residues. V lost 4 bases, J lost 4 bases, and 11 bases stayed unmatched. The source material was blood, either unsorted or a sorted T cell fraction (not recorded which). The TCR was taken from a human donor who was either an allogeneic HSCT recipient or a stem cell or donor lymphocyte infusion donor (not recorded which). It is not recorded whose cells these are; they may come from a transplant donor. This rearrangement joins TRBV12-3 or TRBV12-4 to TRBJ2-3, with TRBD2 matching 7 bases. The CDR3 loop reads CASSSPLADSSDTQYF. Here the CDR3 DNA reads TGTGCCAGCAGTTCCCCTCTAGCGGATTCTTCAGATACGCAGTATTTT.